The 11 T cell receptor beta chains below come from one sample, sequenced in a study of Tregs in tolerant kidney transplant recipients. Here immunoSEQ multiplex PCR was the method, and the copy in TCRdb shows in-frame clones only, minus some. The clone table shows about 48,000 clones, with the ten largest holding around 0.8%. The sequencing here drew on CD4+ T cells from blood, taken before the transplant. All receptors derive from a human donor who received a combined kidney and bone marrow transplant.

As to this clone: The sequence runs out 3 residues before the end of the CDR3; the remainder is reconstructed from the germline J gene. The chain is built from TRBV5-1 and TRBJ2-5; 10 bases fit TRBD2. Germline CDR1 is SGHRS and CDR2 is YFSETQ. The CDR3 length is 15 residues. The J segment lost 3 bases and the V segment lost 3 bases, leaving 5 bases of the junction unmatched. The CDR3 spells CASSSSLAGEETQYF. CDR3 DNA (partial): TGCGCCAGCAGCTCGTCCCTAGCGGGAGAAGAGACC.

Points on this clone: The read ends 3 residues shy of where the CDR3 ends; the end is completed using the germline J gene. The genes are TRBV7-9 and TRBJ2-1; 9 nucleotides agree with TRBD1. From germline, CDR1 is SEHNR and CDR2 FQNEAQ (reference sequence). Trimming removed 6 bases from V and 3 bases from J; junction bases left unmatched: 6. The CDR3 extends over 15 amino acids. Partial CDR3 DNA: TGTGCCAGCAGTAAACAGGGGGCGCGCTACAATGAG. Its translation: CASSKQGARYNE. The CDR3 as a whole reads CASSKQGARYNEQFF. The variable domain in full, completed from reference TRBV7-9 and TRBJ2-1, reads DTGVSQNPRHKITKRGQNVTFRCDPISEHNRLYWYRQTLGQGPEFLTYFQNEAQLEKSRLLSDRFSAERPKGSFSTLEIQRTEQGDSAMYLCASSKQGARYNEQFFGPGTRLTVL.

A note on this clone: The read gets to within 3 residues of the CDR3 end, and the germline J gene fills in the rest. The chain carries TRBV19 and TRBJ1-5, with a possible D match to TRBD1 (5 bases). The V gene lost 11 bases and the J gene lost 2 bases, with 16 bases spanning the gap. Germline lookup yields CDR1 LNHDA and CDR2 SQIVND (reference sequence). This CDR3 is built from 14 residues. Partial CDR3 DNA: TGTGCCCTTAACGAGCAGGGCCGCAATCAGCCC. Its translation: CALNEQGRNQP. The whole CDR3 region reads CALNEQGRNQPQHF.

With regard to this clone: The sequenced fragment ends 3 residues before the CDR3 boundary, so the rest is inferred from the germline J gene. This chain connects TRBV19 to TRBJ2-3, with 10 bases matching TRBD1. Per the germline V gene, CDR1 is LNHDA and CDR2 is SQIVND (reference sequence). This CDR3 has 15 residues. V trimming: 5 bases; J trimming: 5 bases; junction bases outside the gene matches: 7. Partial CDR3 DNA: TGTGCCAGTAGTTACGGGACAGGGGTAGAAGATACG. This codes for CASSYGTGVEDT. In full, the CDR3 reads CASSYGTGVEDTQYF.

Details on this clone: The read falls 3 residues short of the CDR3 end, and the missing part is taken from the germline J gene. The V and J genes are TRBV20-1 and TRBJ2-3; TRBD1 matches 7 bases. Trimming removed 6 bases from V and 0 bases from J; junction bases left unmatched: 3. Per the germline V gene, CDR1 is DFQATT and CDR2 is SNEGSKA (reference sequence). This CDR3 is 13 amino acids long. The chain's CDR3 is CSAQGVSTDTQYF. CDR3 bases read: TGCAGTGCCCAGGGGGTTAGCACAGATACG.

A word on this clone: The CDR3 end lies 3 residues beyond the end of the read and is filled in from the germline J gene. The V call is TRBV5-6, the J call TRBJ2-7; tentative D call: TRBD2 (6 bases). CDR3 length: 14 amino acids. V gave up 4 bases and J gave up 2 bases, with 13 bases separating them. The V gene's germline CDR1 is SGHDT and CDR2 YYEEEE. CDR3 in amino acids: CASSPLRGTYEQYF. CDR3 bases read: TGTGCCAGCAGCCCCCTGCGGGGCACCTACGAG.

The CDR3 spells CAWSGFFGGNQPQHF. The part of the CDR3 DNA that was read is TGTGCCTGGAGTGGTTTTTTCGGGGGAAATCAGCCC. The chain joins TRBV30 to TRBJ1-5; a weak D match, TRBD1 (5 bases). The observed sequence ends 3 residues before the CDR3 terminus, with the missing tail filled in from the germline J gene. The CDR3 consists of 15 residues. Germline V gene data show CDR1 as GTSNPN and CDR2 as SVGIG (reference sequence). The V gene lost 1 base and the J gene lost 4 bases, with 14 bases spanning the gap.

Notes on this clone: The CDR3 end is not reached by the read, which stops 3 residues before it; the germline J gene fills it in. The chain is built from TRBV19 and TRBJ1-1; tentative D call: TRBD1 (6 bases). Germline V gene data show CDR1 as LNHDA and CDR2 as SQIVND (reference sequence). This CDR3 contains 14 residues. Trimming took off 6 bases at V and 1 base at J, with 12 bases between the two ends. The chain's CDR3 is CASRRDNWNTEAFF. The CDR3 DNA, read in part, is TGTGCCAGTAGGAGGGACAATTGGAACACTGAA.

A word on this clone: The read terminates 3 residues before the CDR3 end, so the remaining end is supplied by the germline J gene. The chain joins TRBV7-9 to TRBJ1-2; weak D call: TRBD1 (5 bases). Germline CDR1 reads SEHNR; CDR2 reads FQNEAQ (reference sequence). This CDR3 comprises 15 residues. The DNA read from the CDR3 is TGTGCCAGCAGCCCGAACGGGGGACTAGTAGAGGGC. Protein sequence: CASSPNGGLVEG. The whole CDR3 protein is CASSPNGGLVEGYTF.

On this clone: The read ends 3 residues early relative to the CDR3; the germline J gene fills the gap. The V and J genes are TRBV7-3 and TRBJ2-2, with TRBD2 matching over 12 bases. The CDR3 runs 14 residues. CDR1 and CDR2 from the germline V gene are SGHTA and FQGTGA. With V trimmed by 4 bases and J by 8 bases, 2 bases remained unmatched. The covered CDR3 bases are TGTGCCAGCAGCTCTGGACTAGCGGGAGGGGAG. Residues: CASSSGLAGGE. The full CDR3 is CASSSGLAGGELFF.

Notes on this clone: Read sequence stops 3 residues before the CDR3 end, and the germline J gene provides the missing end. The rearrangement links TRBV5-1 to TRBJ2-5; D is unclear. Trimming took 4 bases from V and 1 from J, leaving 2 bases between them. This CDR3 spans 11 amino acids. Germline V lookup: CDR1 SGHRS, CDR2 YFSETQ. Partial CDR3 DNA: TGCGCCAGCAGCCTCCAAGAGACC. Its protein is CASSLQET. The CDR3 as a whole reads CASSLQETQYF.